One and the same sample provided the 11 T cell receptor beta chains below, sequenced in a study of T-cell memory formation after mild COVID-19. MiXCR, run by TCRdb on the 5' RACE reads, gives a single entry per CDR3 protein. The sample has approximately 12,000 distinct CDR3 sequences, approximately 15% seen once; the top ten hold about 55%. The sample comprised PBMCs or a T cell subset sorted from them (not recorded which). These receptor sequences come from a man aged 18 to 30 who had mild COVID-19 (a few samples of this study predate the infection). Cell type and time point are not known.

This clonotype was counted at least ten times. The V call is TRBV6-2 or TRBV6-3, the J call TRBJ2-2; 7 bases match TRBD2. V trimming: 2 bases; J trimming: 7 bases; junction bases outside the gene matches: 10. Germline CDR1 MNHEY, CDR2 SVGEGT. The CDR3 runs to 16 residues. The CDR3 nucleotides are TGTGCCAGCAGTTACAGCCCCGGGACTAAATTCGGGGAGCTGTTTTTT. Protein: CASSYSPGTKFGELFF.

At least ten counts were recorded for this clonotype. The chain couples TRBV7-9 to TRBJ2-7; the D is unclear. Germline V gives CDR1 SEHNR, CDR2 FQNEAQ (reference sequence). This CDR3 is built from 14 residues. The germline V and J ends were trimmed by 4 bases and 3 bases, with 13 bases remaining between them. The DNA of the CDR3 is TGTGCCAGCAGCTATCAGCTGGGGTACTACGAGCAGTACTTC. Its protein product is CASSYQLGYYEQYF.

This clonotype was counted only a few times. For the CDR3, the DNA is TGTGCCAGCAGGGGTCGGGACCCGAGGAACGGCTACACCTTC. It translates to CASRGRDPRNGYTF. This sequence joins TRBV6-2 or TRBV6-3 and TRBJ1-2; D may be TRBD1 (5 bases). Germline V gene lookup returns CDR1 MNHEY and CDR2 SVGEGT. The CDR3 loop spans 14 amino acids. The V gene lost 6 bases and the J gene lost 8 bases, with 19 bases spanning the gap.

This clonotype came up many times. This rearrangement joins TRBV6-6 to TRBJ1-2; D is uncertain. From germline, CDR1 is MNHNY and CDR2 SVGAGI (reference sequence). This CDR3 is built from 15 residues. The V end was cut by 0 bases, the J end by 5 bases, with 13 bases between. CDR3 amino acids: CASSYSIGPLYGYTF. CDR3 bases: TGTGCCAGCAGTTACTCGATCGGACCGTTATATGGCTACACCTTC.

This clonotype was counted a single time. The chain uses TRBV12-3 or TRBV12-4 and TRBJ2-1; the match to TRBD1 covers 11 bases. The CDR3 contains 14 residues. The ends lost 7 bases at V and 9 bases at J; junction bases unmatched: 8. The CDR3 here is CASTIGDRGIEQFF. CDR3 in DNA: TGTGCCAGCACTATTGGGGACAGGGGGATTGAGCAGTTCTTC.

The table lists this clonotype with many counts. The CDR3 protein is CASSQVVRTYEQYF. For the CDR3, the DNA is TGCGCCAGCAGCCAGGTCGTGAGGACCTACGAGCAGTACTTC. The V gene is TRBV4-1, the J gene TRBJ2-7; D remains unclear. The length of the CDR3 is 14 residues. Germline assignment: CDR1 MGHRA and CDR2 YSYEKL. Trimming took off 3 bases at V and 2 bases at J, with 11 bases between the two ends.

This clonotype occurred many times. This chain links TRBV6-6 with TRBJ1-1; TRBD1 might be the D (5 bases). Germline V lookup: CDR1 MNHNY, CDR2 SVGAGI (reference sequence). This CDR3 comprises 15 residues. Trimming pared 2 bases from V and 3 bases from J, leaving 13 bases between. The CDR3 DNA sequence: TGTGCCAGCAGTTACAAGCCGGGGACTTACACTGAAGCTTTCTTT. Its protein is CASSYKPGTYTEAFF.

This clonotype was seen repeatedly, ten times or more. The chain has TRBV6-2 or TRBV6-3 and TRBJ2-7; maybe TRBD1 (6 bases). CDR3 length equals 12 residues. V lost 5 bases, J lost 5 bases, and 10 bases lay in between. The germline gives CDR1 MNHEY, CDR2 SVGEGT. The CDR3 sequence is CASSPGAHEQYF. CDR3 in DNA: TGTGCCAGCAGTCCAGGGGCCCACGAGCAGTACTTC.

This clonotype came up many times. This chain uses TRBV20-1 with TRBJ2-3; D not resolved. Germline values: CDR1 DFQATT, CDR2 SNEGSKA (reference sequence). The CDR3 is made up of 15 amino acids. V was shortened by 0 bases and J by 1 base, with 11 bases between the two germline ends. CDR3 protein: CSARDRIRGTDTQYF. For the CDR3, the DNA is TGCAGTGCTAGAGATCGGATTCGGGGCACAGATACGCAGTATTTT.

This clonotype was found a few times. The genes are TRBV5-1 and TRBJ2-2, with no clear D. Germline values: CDR1 SGHRS, CDR2 YFSETQ. V was pared by 1 base and J by 7 bases, with 5 bases between. The CDR3 has 12 residues. Here the CDR3 reads CASSLWVGELFF. As DNA, the CDR3 is TGCGCCAGCAGCTTGTGGGTCGGGGAGCTGTTTTTT.

This sequence joins TRBV5-1 and TRBJ1-2; TRBD1 might be the D (5 bases). Trimming stripped 1 base from V and 5 bases from J, with 9 bases between. Germline CDR1 SGHRS, CDR2 YFSETQ. This CDR3 is built from 13 residues. In nucleotides, the CDR3 is TGCGCCAGCAGCTTGACAGGCGAATATGGCTACACCTTC. It specifies CASSLTGEYGYTF.